A selection of T cell receptor beta chains follows, all from one sample in a study of blood T cell repertoires in COVID-19. Profiled with immunoSEQ multiplex PCR; TCRdb holds only in-frame clones, not every one. The sample holds 200,000 to 250,000 clones, under 85% seen once. Material for sequencing was peripheral blood. Source of these receptors: a woman of 80 years or more with COVID-19, enrolled during active disease. CDR3s include the opening cysteine and the closing phenylalanine or tryptophan. The D gene is left open where the match is weak. Size is omitted from some rows. Given values are once, few, many or a class for expanded clones.

clone size: once
D gene: NA
V gene: TRBV2
J gene: TRBJ2-2
CDR3 DNA: TGTGCCAGCAGAGCTCGCGGGGACGCCGGGGAGCTGTTTTTT
CDR3 protein: CASRARGDAGELFF

clone size: few
D gene: TRBD1
V gene: TRBV10-3
J gene: TRBJ1-6
CDR3 DNA: TGTGCCACCCGAGGGACAGCGACTACTAATTCACCCCTCCACTTT
CDR3 protein: CATRGTATTNSPLHF

clone size: NA
D gene: NA
V gene: TRBV19
J gene: TRBJ2-6
CDR3 DNA: TGTGCCGGGTCCAGGGGATCCCGTAGCTCTGGGGCCAACGTCCTGACTTTC
CDR3 protein: CAGSRGSRSSGANVLTF

clone size: NA
D gene: TRBD1
V gene: TRBV7-3
J gene: TRBJ1-4
CDR3 DNA: TGTGCCAGCAGCTTAGGACAGGGGGCCGATGAAAAACTGTTTTTT
CDR3 protein: CASSLGQGADEKLFF

clone size: few
D gene: NA
V gene: TRBV2
J gene: TRBJ1-6
CDR3 DNA: TGTGCCAGCAGTGGGGAGGAAGAGTCACCCCTCCACTTT
CDR3 protein: CASSGEEESPLHF

clone size: NA
D gene: TRBD1
V gene: TRBV10-3
J gene: TRBJ1-1
CDR3 DNA: TGTGCCATCAGGGAGGGACAGGACAACACTGAAGCTTTCTTT
CDR3 protein: CAIREGQDNTEAFF

clone size: NA
D gene: NA
V gene: TRBV27
J gene: TRBJ1-2
CDR3 DNA: TGTGCCAGCAGTCCCCAACGTGGTGCAGGGGGCTACACCTTC
CDR3 protein: CASSPQRGAGGYTF

clone size: NA
D gene: NA
V gene: TRBV24-1
J gene: TRBJ2-3
CDR3 DNA: TGTGCCACCAGTGATAGACCGACTCGTCGTGCTAGCACAGATACGCAGTATTTT
CDR3 protein: CATSDRPTRRASTDTQYF

clone size: NA
D gene: NA
V gene: TRBV5-1
J gene: TRBJ1-6
CDR3 DNA: TGCGCCAGCAGCTTGGGAAGTCGGCAGGGGAATTCACCCCTCCACTTT
CDR3 protein: CASSLGSRQGNSPLHF

clone size: NA
D gene: TRBD1
V gene: TRBV28
J gene: TRBJ1-2
CDR3 DNA: TGTGCCAGCAGTTTAGGGACAGCCGGGTACACCTTC
CDR3 protein: CASSLGTAGYTF

clone size: NA
D gene: NA
V gene: TRBV5-6
J gene: TRBJ1-6
CDR3 DNA: TGTGCCAGCCGCTCCGGCTCCTATAATTCACCCCTCCACTTT
CDR3 protein: CASRSGSYNSPLHF

clone size: few
D gene: NA
V gene: TRBV29-1
J gene: TRBJ1-1
CDR3 DNA: TGCAGCGTCGGACTCCGCGACCAGGCTTTCTTT
CDR3 protein: CSVGLRDQAFF

clone size: NA
D gene: NA
V gene: TRBV18
J gene: TRBJ1-1
CDR3 DNA: TGTGCCAGCTCAACGACAGAGAACACTGAAGCTTTCTTT
CDR3 protein: CASSTTENTEAFF

clone size: once
D gene: TRBD2
V gene: TRBV5-1
J gene: TRBJ2-3
CDR3 DNA: TGCGCCAGCACCGAGACTAGCGGGGGACAAGCAGATACGCAGTATTTT
CDR3 protein: CASTETSGGQADTQYF

clone size: NA
D gene: NA
V gene: TRBV7-8
J gene: TRBJ2-1
CDR3 DNA: TGTGCCAGCAGCTTAGGGCCCTGGGGGGCCTACAATGAGCAGTTCTTC
CDR3 protein: CASSLGPWGAYNEQFF

clone size: NA
D gene: NA
V gene: TRBV5-1
J gene: TRBJ1-3
CDR3 DNA: TGCGCCAGCAGCTTGGCGGGGTACGGAAACACCATATATTTT
CDR3 protein: CASSLAGYGNTIYF

clone size: NA
D gene: TRBD1
V gene: TRBV5-4
J gene: TRBJ1-1
CDR3 DNA: TGTGCCAGCAGCTTGGTCGCAGGGGGTTGGAGTGAAGCTTTCTTT
CDR3 protein: CASSLVAGGWSEAFF

clone size: NA
D gene: NA
V gene: TRBV10-3
J gene: TRBJ1-5
CDR3 DNA: TGTGCCATCAGTGAAGGAGACTATCAGCCCCAGCATTTT
CDR3 protein: CAISEGDYQPQHF

clone size: NA
D gene: TRBD1
V gene: TRBV9
J gene: TRBJ1-4
CDR3 DNA: TGTGCCAGCAGCGTAGATTCCGGGACAGGGGGGGAAAAACTGTTTTTT
CDR3 protein: CASSVDSGTGGEKLFF

clone size: NA
D gene: NA
V gene: TRBV7-2
J gene: TRBJ2-2
CDR3 DNA: TGTGCCAGCAGCTTAAAAGGAGGTTCCGGGGAGCTGTTTTTT
CDR3 protein: CASSLKGGSGELFF

clone size: NA
D gene: NA
V gene: TRBV6-5
J gene: TRBJ1-1
CDR3 DNA: TGTGCCAGCAGGATGGAGATGAACACTGAAGCTTTCTTT
CDR3 protein: CASRMEMNTEAFF

clone size: NA
D gene: NA
V gene: TRBV24-1
J gene: TRBJ2-2
CDR3 DNA: TGTGCCACCAGGACCCGTTCGGGCGGGGAGCTGTTTTTT
CDR3 protein: CATRTRSGGELFF

clone size: NA
D gene: NA
V gene: TRBV7-3
J gene: TRBJ1-1
CDR3 DNA: TGTGCCAGCAGCTTATCAGGCGCTGAAGCTTTCTTT
CDR3 protein: CASSLSGAEAFF

clone size: NA
D gene: NA
V gene: TRBV19
J gene: TRBJ1-2
CDR3 DNA: TGTGCCAGTAGCATTGCCGTCGGGACAACCTATGGCTACACCTTC
CDR3 protein: CASSIAVGTTYGYTF